A selection of T cell receptor beta chains follows, all from one sample in a study of human T cells and chemical hapten exposure. TCRdb re-derived calls from the 5' RACE reads in MiXCR, one entry per CDR3 protein. The sample holds 130,000 or so distinct CDR3 sequences, around 4% seen once. The receptors originated from a female donor in good health. Each CDR3 is given with its conserved first and last residue. Fields, in order: clone size, J gene, V gene, D gene, CDR3 DNA, CDR3 protein. D genes are given only for firm matches. A row's size may be missing; if present it is once, few, many or a size class.

many | TRBJ2-3 | TRBV12-3/TRBV12-4 | - | TGTGCCAGCAGTTTCAGAGATACGCAGTATTTT | CASSFRDTQYF
many | TRBJ1-3 | TRBV18 | - | TGTGCCAGCTCACTAAGGACCGACGTCTCTGGAAACACCATATATTTT | CASSLRTDVSGNTIYF
many | TRBJ2-3 | TRBV29-1 | TRBD2 | TGCAGCGTTGCCAAACTAGCGGGGGCAGTCGATACGCAGTATTTT | CSVAKLAGAVDTQYF
many | TRBJ1-4 | TRBV12-5 | TRBD1 | TGTGCTAGTGGTTTGCTCGGAAGGACAGGGGATAATGAAAAACTGTTTTTT | CASGLLGRTGDNEKLFF
many | TRBJ2-5 | TRBV20-1 | - | TGCAGTGCTAGTGGGGGGGGGGCCGTAACGGAGACCCAGTACTTC | CSASGGGAVTETQYF
many | TRBJ1-2 | TRBV2 | - | TGTGCCAGCAGTGATTCGGCAGGCTATGGCTACACCTTC | CASSDSAGYGYTF
many | TRBJ1-1 | TRBV14 | - | TGTGCCAGCAGCCAATCCTTTGGGGGCTCTGAAGCTTTCTTT | CASSQSFGGSEAFF
many | TRBJ2-7 | TRBV20-1 | TRBD1 | TGCAGTGCTAGACCCGGGACAGGCCCTTCCTACGAGCAGTACTTC | CSARPGTGPSYEQYF
many | TRBJ2-2 | TRBV12-3/TRBV12-4 | - | TGTGCCAGCAGTTTCGGACATATCGGGGAGCTGTTTTTT | CASSFGHIGELFF
few | TRBJ2-3 | TRBV6-4 | - | TGTGCCAGCAGATCGGTGCGAGGGGCAGATACGCAGTATTTT | CASRSVRGADTQYF
many | TRBJ1-6 | TRBV20-1 | - | TGCAGTGCCGGACACGGTAATAATTCACCCCTCCACTTT | CSAGHGNNSPLHF
many | TRBJ1-5 | TRBV7-9 | TRBD1 | TGTGCCAGCAGCTTAGCTCGGACAGGGGATCAGCCCCAGCATTTT | CASSLARTGDQPQHF
few | TRBJ2-3 | TRBV27 | - | TGTGCCAGCAGTTTATCGAGCGGTACGCAGTATTTT | CASSLSSGTQYF
many | TRBJ1-6 | TRBV7-2 | - | TGTGCCAGCAGCGACGAGGTATTTATGGGACCGGGTTCACCCCTCCACTTT | CASSDEVFMGPGSPLHF
many | TRBJ2-5 | TRBV5-4 | TRBD2 | TGTGCCAGCAGCCCACCCCCGCGACTAGCGGGGGGGCTGGGGGGAGAGACCCAGTACTTC | CASSPPPRLAGGLGGETQYF
many | TRBJ2-1 | TRBV20-1 | TRBD2 | TGCAGTGCTACTAGCGGGGGGCTTAGCCGAAATGAGCAGTTCTTC | CSATSGGLSRNEQFF
few | TRBJ1-3 | TRBV30 | - | TGTGCCTGGAGTGGTTTTTATTTAGCGAGGGGTCCTGGAAACACCATATATTTT | CAWSGFYLARGPGNTIYF
many | TRBJ2-3 | TRBV7-9 | - | TGTGCCAGCAGCTCTCATGGGCCCACAGATACGCAGTATTTT | CASSSHGPTDTQYF
many | TRBJ2-5 | TRBV6-5 | - | TGTGCCAGCAGTTACTTACGTGGGGGAGGAGAGACCCAGTACTTC | CASSYLRGGGETQYF
- | TRBJ2-3 | TRBV28 | TRBD1 | TGTGCCAGCAGTGAAACCCCACAGGGGCCAGATACGCAGTATTTT | CASSETPQGPDTQYF
- | TRBJ2-3 | TRBV2 | TRBD2 | TGTGCCAGCGGCGAGGAGCGGGGTAGCACAGATACGCAGTATTTT | CASGEERGSTDTQYF
many | TRBJ1-5 | TRBV7-9 | - | TGTGCCAGCAGCCCCCCGGGGGCCAATCAGCCCCAGCATTTT | CASSPPGANQPQHF
many | TRBJ1-4 | TRBV20-1 | TRBD1 | TGCAGTGCACGTACTCCAGGGGGTGGACAGGCAACTAATGAAAAACTGTTTTTT | CSARTPGGGQATNEKLFF
many | TRBJ2-3 | TRBV3-1 | TRBD2 | TGTGCCAGCAGCCAAGTTGGACTAGCGGGGGGCACAGATACGCAGTATTTT | CASSQVGLAGGTDTQYF
many | TRBJ1-1 | TRBV7-9 | - | TGTGCCAGCAGCAACAGGGAGAACACTGAAGCTTTCTTT | CASSNRENTEAFF
many | TRBJ2-3 | TRBV5-1 | TRBD2 | TGCGCGAGTTCGATGGGGGGGAGCACAGATACGCAGTATTTT | CASSMGGSTDTQYF
- | TRBJ2-7 | TRBV6-6 | TRBD1 | TGTGCCAGCAGTGCAACCGGGACAGTAAACTACGAGCAGTACTTC | CASSATGTVNYEQYF
- | TRBJ1-1 | TRBV7-2 | - | TGTGCCAGCAGCTTAAGCGCAGGGAACACTGAAGCTTTCTTT | CASSLSAGNTEAFF